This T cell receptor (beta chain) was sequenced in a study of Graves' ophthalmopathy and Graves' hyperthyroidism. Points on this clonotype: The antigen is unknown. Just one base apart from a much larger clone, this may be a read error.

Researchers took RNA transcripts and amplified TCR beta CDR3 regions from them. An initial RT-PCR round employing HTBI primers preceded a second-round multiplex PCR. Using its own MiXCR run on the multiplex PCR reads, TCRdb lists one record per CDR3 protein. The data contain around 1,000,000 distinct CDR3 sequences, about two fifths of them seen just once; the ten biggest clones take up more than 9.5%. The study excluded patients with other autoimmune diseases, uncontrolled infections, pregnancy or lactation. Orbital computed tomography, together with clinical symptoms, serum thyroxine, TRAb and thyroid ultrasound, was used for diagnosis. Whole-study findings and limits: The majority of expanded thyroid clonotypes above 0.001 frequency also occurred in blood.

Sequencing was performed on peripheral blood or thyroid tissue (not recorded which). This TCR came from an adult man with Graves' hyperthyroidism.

CDR3 DNA: TGTGCCAGTAAAAGGCCAGACTTCATGAACACTGAAGCTTTCTTT. Translated, it gives CASKRPDFMNTEAFF. The chain employs TRBV19 and TRBJ1-1, with D uncertain. V gave up 7 bases and J gave up 0 bases, with 15 bases separating them. Germline CDR1 and CDR2: LNHDA and SQIVND (reference sequence). The CDR3 totals 15 residues.